This T cell receptor beta chain appears in the sequencing data of a study of CD8+ T cells in alopecia areata. As for the study in general: A regimen of oral tofacitinib, 5 to 10 mg twice daily, was given to treated patients. Study-wide results and caveats: Numerous expanded lesional clones remained in scalp and blood during tofacitinib. Among the 100 top clones, expanded CD8+ clones, like scalp clonality, were significantly decreased by tofacitinib. Researchers report lesional scalp, most notably alopecia totalis/universalis, outstripped normal scalp in clonality.

Comments on this clone: Antigen specificity is unknown.

Investigators isolated RNA and reverse transcribed it into cDNA to act as the sequencing template. Sequenced by immunoSEQ multiplex PCR; TCRdb stores in-frame clones only, minus some. The table includes roughly 120,000 clones, 50% to 75% detected once. The CDR3 extends over 16 amino acids. CDR1 is SGHAT and CDR2 is FQNNGV in the germline V gene. J gave up 3 bases and V 4 bases, and 8 bases lay outside the gene matches. Indicated treatment: oral pan-JAK inhibitor, 5-10 mg twice daily. The rearrangement links TRBV11-2 to TRBJ2-2, with TRBD2 matching over 7 bases. This specimen was CD8+ T cells sorted from blood, taken at week 4, from a patient treated with tofacitinib. The receptor was isolated from a human donor with alopecia areata. The CDR3 reads CASSSQRGAHTGELFF. CDR3 bases: TGTGCCAGCAGCTCTCAGCGGGGAGCTCACACCGGGGAGCTGTTTTTT.